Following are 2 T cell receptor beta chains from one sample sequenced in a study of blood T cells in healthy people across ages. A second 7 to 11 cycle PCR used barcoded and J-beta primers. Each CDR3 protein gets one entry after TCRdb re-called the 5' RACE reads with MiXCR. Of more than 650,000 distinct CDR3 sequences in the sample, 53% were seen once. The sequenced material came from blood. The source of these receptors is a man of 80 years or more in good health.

CDR3 in DNA: TGTGCCAGCAGGGCTCAGGCGGGAGGACCCAATGAGCAGTTCTTC. This codes for CASRAQAGGPNEQFF. The chain employs TRBV6-6 and TRBJ2-1, with 8 bases fitting TRBD2. Looked up from germline, CDR1 is MNHNY and CDR2 is SVGAGI (reference sequence). Germline trimming cut 6 bases from V and 6 bases from J; bases unmatched to any gene: 10. The CDR3 is 15 residues long.

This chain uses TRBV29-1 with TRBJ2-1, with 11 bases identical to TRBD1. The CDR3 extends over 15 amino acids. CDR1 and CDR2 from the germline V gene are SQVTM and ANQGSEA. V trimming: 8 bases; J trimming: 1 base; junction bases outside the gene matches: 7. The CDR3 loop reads CSIRDRGISYNEQFF. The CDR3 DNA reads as TGCAGCATCCGGGACAGGGGGATTTCCTACAATGAGCAGTTCTTC.